A single T cell receptor beta chain is shown here with its context. Those patients picked for sequencing had displayed CD8+CD57+ cell expansion on flow cytometry. Each patient gave a blood sample that was collected before any therapy had been received. This sample is drawn from a study of CD8+CD57+ T cells in acquired aplastic anemia. Profiling that covered TCR beta VDJ and CDR3 relied on genomic DNA as its template. TCRdb re-analysed the reads in MiXCR, keeping a single row per CDR3 protein. This table holds 310,000 or so distinct CDR3 sequences, 50% to 65% found once. Germline loops: CDR1 SNHLY, CDR2 FYNNEI. Trimming removed 6 bases from V and 5 bases from J; junction bases left unmatched: 9. This CDR3 region has 14 residues.

Sequencing used sorted CD4+, CD8+, or CD8+CD57+ T cells (not recorded which) from PBMCs. This receptor was identified in a human donor with aplastic anemia. The rearrangement uses TRBV2 and TRBJ2-5; 7 nucleotides agree with TRBD2. The CDR3 coding sequence is TGTGCCAGCAGAGGTCTAGCGGCTGCGGAGACCCAGTACTTC. This codes for CASRGLAAAETQYF. The complete variable domain, with remaining parts taken from reference TRBV2 and TRBJ2-5, reads EPEVTQTPSHQVTQMGQEVILRCVPISNHLYFYWYRQILGQKVEFLVSFYNNEISEKSEIFDDQFSVERPDGSNFTLKIRSTKLEDSAMYFCASRGLAAAETQYFGPGTRLLVL.